The T cell receptor (beta chain) under discussion was sequenced for a study of Tregs in tolerant kidney transplant recipients. TCRdb's copy holds only in-frame clones and misses some; the assay was immunoSEQ multiplex PCR. This sample has 85,000 to 90,000 clones, with around 94% found just once. Findings and limits, study-wide: The most relevant donor-specific Treg TCRbeta repertoire apparently came from expansion with activated donor B cells. Few patients were studied, so findings need validation in larger groups. This study did not directly address biological reproducibility.

Unstimulated Tregs (CD4+CD25+CD127-) and CD4+CD25- non-Tregs were sorted from PBMCs. V lost 1 base and J 4 bases, leaving 14 bases between the germline ends. The germline V gene has CDR1 SEHNR and CDR2 FQNEAQ (reference sequence). CDR3 size: 15 residues. Comments on this clone: No antigen is known for it.

Sequences were obtained from CD8+ T cells from blood. This TCR derives from a human donor in good health. The chain is built from TRBV7-9 and TRBJ2-7; perhaps TRBD2 as D (6 bases). The CDR3 protein is CASSLDGSRRYEQYF. The CDR3, as DNA: TGTGCCAGCAGCTTAGACGGGAGTCGAAGGTACGAGCAGTACTTC.